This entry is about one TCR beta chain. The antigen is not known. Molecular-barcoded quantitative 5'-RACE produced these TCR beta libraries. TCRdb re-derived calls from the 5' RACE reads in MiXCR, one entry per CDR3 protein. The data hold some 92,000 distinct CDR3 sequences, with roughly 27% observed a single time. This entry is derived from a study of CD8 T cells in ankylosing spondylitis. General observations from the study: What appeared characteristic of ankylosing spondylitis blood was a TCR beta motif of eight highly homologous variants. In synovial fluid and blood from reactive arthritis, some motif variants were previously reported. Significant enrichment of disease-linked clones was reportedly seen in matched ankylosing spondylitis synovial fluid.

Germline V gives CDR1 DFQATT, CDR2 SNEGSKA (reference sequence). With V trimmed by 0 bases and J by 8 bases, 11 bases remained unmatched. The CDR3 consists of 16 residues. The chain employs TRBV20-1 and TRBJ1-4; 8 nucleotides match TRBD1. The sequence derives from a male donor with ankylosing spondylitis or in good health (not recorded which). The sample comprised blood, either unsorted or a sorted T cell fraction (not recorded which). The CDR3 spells CSARDFSGGLGEKLFF. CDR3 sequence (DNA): TGCAGTGCTAGAGATTTTTCAGGGGGCCTGGGAGAAAAACTGTTTTTT.